Listed below are T cell receptor beta chains from one sample, sequenced in a study of CD8 T cells in ankylosing spondylitis. TCRdb re-derived calls from the 5' RACE reads in MiXCR, one entry per CDR3 protein. The data hold some 130,000 distinct CDR3 sequences, with around 15% observed a single time. The sample consisted of blood, either unsorted or a sorted T cell fraction (not recorded which). These receptors were obtained from a female donor with ankylosing spondylitis or in good health (not recorded which). The CDR3 runs from the conserved cysteine through the conserved F or W. D genes are given only for firm matches. The size field is filled for only some rows; it gives once, few, many or a size class.

- | many | TRBJ1-1 | TRBV12-3/TRBV12-4 | CASYPRGRTEAFF | TGTGCCAGCTACCCCCGCGGGCGCACTGAAGCTTTCTTT
- | many | TRBJ1-4 | TRBV5-1 | CASSLRGGSTNEKLFF | TGCGCCAGCAGCCTCCGGGGGGGATCAACTAATGAAAAACTGTTTTTT
TRBD2 | - | TRBJ2-1 | TRBV29-1 | CSVEASGRADEQFF | TGCAGCGTTGAAGCTAGCGGGAGGGCAGATGAGCAGTTCTTC
- | - | TRBJ1-2 | TRBV14 | CASSPDPPPLYGYTF | TGTGCCAGCAGCCCCGATCCGCCGCCCCTCTATGGCTACACCTTC
- | many | TRBJ2-5 | TRBV5-5 | CASSFYETQYF | TGTGCCAGCAGCTTTTATGAGACCCAGTACTTC
TRBD1 | few | TRBJ1-5 | TRBV5-1 | CASRIGTGGNQPQHF | TGCGCCAGCAGAATCGGGACAGGAGGCAATCAGCCCCAGCATTTT
- | few | TRBJ1-4 | TRBV20-1 | CSAQEGSNEKLFF | TGCAGTGCTCAAGAGGGGTCTAATGAAAAACTGTTTTTT
- | many | TRBJ2-5 | TRBV12-3/TRBV12-4 | CASSLVASQQETQYF | TGTGCCAGCAGTTTAGTAGCTAGTCAACAAGAGACCCAGTACTTC
- | many | TRBJ2-3 | TRBV24-1 | CATSDFGLGDTQYF | TGTGCCACCAGTGATTTCGGGCTCGGGGATACGCAGTATTTT
- | - | TRBJ2-2 | TRBV27 | CASSSPRSGPSTGELFF | TGTGCCAGCAGTTCCCCCCGAAGCGGGCCGTCCACCGGGGAGCTGTTTTTT
- | - | TRBJ1-1 | TRBV20-1 | CSAAQGNTEAFF | TGCAGTGCCGCGCAGGGCAACACTGAAGCTTTCTTT
- | few | TRBJ2-5 | TRBV6-6 | CASTSSDSRRHYF | TGTGCCAGCACTTCTAGCGATTCCAGGAGACATTACTTC
TRBD2 | - | TRBJ2-2 | TRBV3-1 | CASSPMLAGVSGELFF | TGTGCCAGCAGCCCGATGCTAGCGGGAGTTTCCGGGGAGCTGTTTTTT
TRBD1 | - | TRBJ2-7 | TRBV7-9 | CASSLAETGGQQYF | TGTGCCAGCAGCTTAGCGGAGACAGGGGGGCAGCAGTACTTC
TRBD2 | - | TRBJ2-1 | TRBV5-1 | CASSGSPGAGINNEQFF | TGCGCCAGCAGCGGGTCCCCAGGAGCGGGGATTAACAATGAGCAGTTCTTC
- | many | TRBJ2-6 | TRBV6-5 | CASSYVRGANVLTF | TGTGCCAGCAGTTACGTCAGGGGGGCCAACGTCCTGACTTTC
- | few | TRBJ1-1 | TRBV30 | CACSRGASQGRLKAFF | TGTGCCTGTTCAAGGGGGGCATCTCAGGGGCGGTTGAAAGCTTTCTTT
TRBD1 | - | TRBJ2-2 | TRBV12-3/TRBV12-4 | CASSPQAGGASIRTGELFF | TGTGCCAGCTCTCCCCAGGCAGGGGGCGCAAGTATTCGCACCGGGGAGCTGTTTTTT
TRBD1 | - | TRBJ1-6 | TRBV7-3 | CAHGPTGGRNSPLHF | TGTGCCCATGGCCCTACAGGGGGCAGGAATTCACCCCTCCACTTT
TRBD1 | - | TRBJ2-5 | TRBV7-3 | CASSLTGRQGISETQYF | TGTGCCAGCAGCTTAACGGGGAGACAGGGGATCTCAGAGACCCAGTACTTC
TRBD2 | - | TRBJ2-7 | TRBV5-1 | CASSKKTTRTSEYEQYF | TGCGCCAGCAGCAAAAAAACTACCCGGACTAGCGAATACGAGCAGTACTTC
- | many | TRBJ2-1 | TRBV5-1 | CASSTSGEQFF | TGCGCCAGCAGCACATCCGGTGAGCAGTTCTTC
- | - | TRBJ2-4 | TRBV12-3/TRBV12-4 | CASSLGGPNSQYF | TGTGCCAGCAGTTTGGGGGGTCCAAACAGTCAGTACTTC
- | many | TRBJ1-5 | TRBV7-2 | CASSLVADNNQPQHF | TGTGCCAGCAGCTTAGTGGCGGATAACAATCAGCCCCAGCATTTT
- | - | TRBJ1-1 | TRBV5-1 | CASGLGGPSSEAFF | TGCGCCAGCGGGTTGGGGGGCCCGTCTTCTGAAGCTTTCTTT
TRBD2 | many | TRBJ2-7 | TRBV20-1 | CSARGGGLAVYEQYF | TGCAGTGCTAGAGGTGGGGGACTAGCAGTTTACGAGCAGTACTTC
- | many | TRBJ1-5 | TRBV4-1 | CASSPEGGQPQHF | TGCGCCAGCAGCCCGGAAGGGGGACAGCCCCAGCATTTT
- | few | TRBJ2-7 | TRBV23-1 | CASSQSMGEPTQQYF | TGCGCCAGCAGTCAATCGATGGGGGAACCTACGCAGCAGTACTTC
- | - | TRBJ2-2 | TRBV30 | CAWSGGKGELFF | TGTGCCTGGAGTGGCGGGAAAGGGGAGCTGTTTTTT
TRBD2 | - | TRBJ2-3 | TRBV20-1 | CSARVVSGGADTQYF | TGCAGTGCTAGAGTCGTAAGCGGGGGGGCAGATACGCAGTATTTT
- | few | TRBJ1-3 | TRBV18 | CASSPPGFSGNTIYF | TGTGCCAGCTCACCACCGGGGTTCTCTGGAAACACCATATATTTT
- | many | TRBJ2-1 | TRBV20-1 | CSAGAYENSYNEQFF | TGCAGTGCTGGAGCGTACGAAAACTCCTACAATGAGCAGTTCTTC
- | few | TRBJ2-3 | TRBV5-1 | CASSLLHFADTQYF | TGCGCCAGCAGCTTGTTACACTTCGCAGATACGCAGTATTTT
- | few | TRBJ2-7 | TRBV10-3 | CAIRTRDSGNYEQYF | TGTGCCATCAGGACCCGGGACAGCGGGAACTACGAGCAGTACTTC
TRBD2 | few | TRBJ2-1 | TRBV29-1 | CSVAGLAETYNEQFF | TGCAGCGTGGCTGGACTAGCGGAGACTTACAATGAGCAGTTCTTC
TRBD1 | few | TRBJ2-2 | TRBV11-2 | CASSVPGQGNTGELFF | TGTGCCAGCAGCGTCCCGGGACAGGGGAACACCGGGGAGCTGTTTTTT
TRBD1 | few | TRBJ1-2 | TRBV5-1 | CASSPGRGQYYGYTF | TGCGCCAGCAGCCCTGGGAGGGGGCAATACTATGGCTACACCTTC
- | - | TRBJ2-5 | TRBV10-3 | CAAGGVRETQYF | TGTGCCGCAGGGGGGGTAAGAGAGACCCAGTACTTC
- | few | TRBJ2-5 | TRBV20-1 | CSARDVRGWETQYF | TGCAGTGCTAGAGATGTTCGGGGGTGGGAGACCCAGTACTTC
TRBD2 | many | TRBJ2-7 | TRBV29-1 | CSVALAGGSYEQYF | TGCAGCGTTGCGTTAGCGGGAGGGTCCTACGAGCAGTACTTC
TRBD2 | few | TRBJ2-1 | TRBV7-2 | CASRPAGPAEQFF | TGTGCCAGCAGACCAGCGGGGCCCGCTGAGCAGTTCTTC
TRBD1 | many | TRBJ1-4 | TRBV28 | CASSLGTDGEKLFF | TGTGCCAGCAGTTTAGGGACAGATGGTGAAAAACTGTTTTTT
- | few | TRBJ2-3 | TRBV9 | CASTGYSTDTQYF | TGTGCCAGTACAGGGTATAGCACAGATACGCAGTATTTT
- | - | TRBJ1-4 | TRBV27 | CTSSPLTVVTGEKLFF | TGCACCAGCAGTCCCCTCACAGTCGTCACGGGTGAAAAACTGTTTTTT
- | few | TRBJ1-1 | TRBV5-1 | CASSLAGVFDTEAFF | TGCGCCAGCAGCTTGGCAGGGGTTTTTGACACTGAAGCTTTCTTT
- | - | TRBJ1-1 | TRBV20-1 | CSAWGGGTEAFF | TGCAGTGCCTGGGGGGGGGGGACTGAAGCTTTCTTT
TRBD2 | - | TRBJ2-3 | TRBV5-6 | CASSLVTGGGTDTQYF | TGTGCCAGCAGCTTGGTTACGGGAGGCGGCACAGATACGCAGTATTTT
- | many | TRBJ2-7 | TRBV20-1 | CSARVEGASYEQYF | TGCAGTGCTAGAGTGGAGGGGGCATCCTACGAGCAGTACTTC